Presented here are 20 T cell receptor beta chains from one specimen sequenced in a study of T cells in Graves' hyperthyroidism and ophthalmopathy. Template material for amplifying TCR beta CDR3 regions consisted of RNA transcripts. First-round RT-PCR of the TCR CDR3 relied on the HTBI primer set. MiXCR was run by TCRdb on the multiplex PCR reads, yielding one entry per CDR3 protein. The data contain some 180,000 distinct CDR3 sequences, around 17% of them singletons. The sample taken for sequencing was blood. These TCRs come from a woman in her forties or fifties with Graves' hyperthyroidism.

This chain uses TRBV29-1 with TRBJ2-2; 9 bases align to TRBD1. The germline gives CDR1 SQVTM, CDR2 ANQGSEA. J lost 4 bases, V lost 0 bases, and 9 bases had no gene match. This CDR3 comprises 17 residues. DNA for the CDR3: TGCAGCGTTGAAGATGGTGATGGACAGGGGTTCACCGGGGAGCTGTTTTTT. This translates into CSVEDGDGQGFTGELFF.

This clonotype occurred many times. The genes are TRBV28 and TRBJ2-4, with TRBD1 matching over 8 bases. The V segment lost 6 bases and the J segment 9 bases; nucleotides outside the gene matches: 10. This CDR3 is 14 amino acids long. Looked up from germline, CDR1 is MDHEN and CDR2 is SYDVKM. Here the CDR3 reads CASSRQGRSAIQYF. The CDR3 region has the DNA TGTGCCAGCAGCCGACAGGGGAGGTCGGCCATTCAGTACTTC.

This clonotype was observed at least ten times. This chain links TRBV20-1 with TRBJ1-1; unclear D gene. Between the trimmed V and J ends, which lost 8 bases and 4 bases, there was a span of 17 bases. From germline, CDR1 is DFQATT and CDR2 SNEGSKA (reference sequence). The length of the CDR3 is 13 residues. CDR3 amino acids: CSSSWALGTEAFF. For the CDR3, the DNA is TGCAGTTCCAGTTGGGCTTTGGGCACTGAAGCTTTCTTT.

The chain couples TRBV29-1 to TRBJ1-4; 10 bases line up with TRBD1. Looked up from germline, CDR1 is SQVTM and CDR2 is ANQGSEA. With V trimmed by 6 bases and J by 5 bases, 3 bases remained unmatched. CDR3 length: 13 residues. The CDR3 loop reads CSVGGQGNEKLFF. The CDR3 coding sequence is TGCAGCGTGGGGGGACAGGGGAATGAAAAACTGTTTTTT.

The chain has TRBV29-1 and TRBJ1-5; no firm D call. The ends were cut back, 5 bases at V and 7 bases at J, with 12 bases in the middle. The CDR3 has 12 residues. Per germline, CDR1 SQVTM and CDR2 ANQGSEA. This CDR3 reads CSVLSGGQPQHF. The CDR3 region has the DNA TGCAGCGTTCTCTCGGGCGGACAGCCCCAGCATTTT.

A word on this clonotype: One base away lies a much larger clone, so this may be a sequencing read error. The rearrangement uses TRBV11-3 and TRBJ2-1; possibly TRBD2 for D (5 bases). The ends were cut back, 4 bases at V and 6 bases at J, with 19 bases in the middle. This CDR3 spans 16 amino acids. Germline V gene data show CDR1 as SGHNT and CDR2 as YENEEA. The DNA of the CDR3 is TGTGCCAGCAGCTCAAGACACGGGAACAGAATCAATGAGCAGTTCTTC. It yields the protein CASSSRHGNRINEQFF.

This clonotype was counted between two and nine times. The J gene is TRBJ1-5, the V gene TRBV24-1; weak D call: TRBD1 (5 bases). This CDR3 has 14 residues. Germline V gene lookup returns CDR1 KGHDR and CDR2 SFDVKD. The germline V and J ends were trimmed by 5 bases and 3 bases, with 10 bases remaining between them. The CDR3 DNA reads as TGTGCCACCAGTGCTGACAGATTCAATCAGCCCCAGCATTTT. Its protein is CATSADRFNQPQHF.

The sample holds many counts of this clonotype. The genes are TRBV7-3 and TRBJ1-2, with 9 bases lining up with TRBD1. CDR3 size: 18 residues. The V and J ends lost 0 bases and 8 bases, in that order; junction bases with no gene match: 16. Germline V CDR1 and CDR2: SGHTA, FQGTGA. CDR3 sequence: CASSLTGGRTGDVGGYTF. The CDR3 coding sequence is TGTGCCAGCAGCTTAACCGGAGGACGGACAGGGGATGTAGGGGGCTACACCTTC.

At least ten counts were recorded for this clonotype. The chain employs TRBV12-3 or TRBV12-4 and TRBJ1-2; 7 positions match TRBD1. Trimming removed 3 bases from V and 4 bases from J; junction bases left unmatched: 17. This CDR3 comprises 18 residues. The CDR3: CASSFLDRVGQGSYGYTF. The CDR3 bases are TGTGCCAGCAGTTTCCTCGACAGGGTAGGGCAAGGATCCTATGGCTACACCTTC.

As for this clonotype: A read error is possible here, since a much larger clone lies one base away. The J gene is TRBJ2-1, the V gene TRBV7-8; perhaps TRBD2 as D (5 bases). Germline V gives CDR1 SGHVS, CDR2 FQNEAQ. The CDR3 loop spans 16 amino acids. V lost 1 base and J 3 bases, leaving 13 bases between the germline ends. CDR3 DNA: TGTGCCAGCAGCTTAGATCGCGACGACTACTACAATGAGCAGTTCTTC. It yields the protein CASSLDRDDYYNEQFF.

The chain employs TRBV5-1 and TRBJ1-2; 10 nucleotides agree with TRBD1. Germline V CDR1 and CDR2: SGHRS, YFSETQ. V was clipped by 0 bases and J by 4 bases; unmatched bases: 3. The length of the CDR3 is 15 residues. In DNA, the CDR3 is TGCGCCAGCAGCTTGGTAGGACAGGGGGTCTATGGCTACACCTTC. This gives the protein CASSLVGQGVYGYTF. Together with reference TRBV5-1 and TRBJ1-2, the CDR3 gives the full variable domain: KAGVTQTPRYLIKTRGQQVTLSCSPISGHRSVSWYQQTPGQGLQFLFEYFSETQRNKGNFPGRFSGRQFSNSRSEMNVSTLELGDSALYLCASSLVGQGVYGYTFGSGTRLTVV.

This clonotype has just a few counts. This rearrangement joins TRBV29-1 to TRBJ2-1; 8 bases are shared with TRBD2. Germline-derived CDR1 and CDR2 are SQVTM and ANQGSEA. This CDR3 region has 10 residues. V dropped 6 bases and J dropped 10; count of bases not matched to a gene: 2. As DNA, the CDR3 is TGCAGCGTCCGGGAGGGGGAGCAGTTCTTC. This encodes CSVREGEQFF.

This clonotype occurred many times. The CDR3 reads CASSPSAGVRPDTQYF. In DNA form, the CDR3 reads TGTGCCAGCAGTCCATCGGCGGGAGTCCGACCAGATACGCAGTATTTT. The chain couples TRBV27 to TRBJ2-3; TRBD2 matches at 7 bases. The CDR3 has 16 residues. Per the germline V gene, CDR1 is MNHEY and CDR2 is SMNVEV (reference sequence). J gave up 4 bases and V 5 bases, and 12 bases lay outside the gene matches.

This clonotype was recorded at least ten times. The J gene is TRBJ1-5, the V gene TRBV3-1, with D unresolved. V dropped 0 bases and J dropped 4 bases, with 7 bases sitting between them. Looked up from germline, CDR1 is LGHDT and CDR2 is YNNKEL (reference sequence). The CDR3 contains 14 residues. Here the CDR3 reads CASSQDSGNQPQHF. The CDR3 DNA reads TGTGCCAGCAGCCAAGATAGCGGAAATCAGCCCCAGCATTTT.

Ten or more counts support this clonotype. This chain connects TRBV6-1 to TRBJ1-4; a possible D gene is TRBD1 (5 bases). Trimming took 5 bases from V and 0 from J, leaving 19 bases between them. Germline CDR1 reads MNHNS; CDR2 reads SASEGT. The CDR3 consists of 18 residues. CDR3 nucleotide sequence: TGTGCCAGCAGTACCCGGGACCGGGCGCTTACAACTAATGAAAAACTGTTTTTT. Its translation is CASSTRDRALTTNEKLFF.

The V call is TRBV6-1, the J call TRBJ2-3; the match to TRBD1 covers 7 bases. CDR1 is MNHNS, CDR2 SASEGT, per germline. This CDR3 is built from 14 residues. With V trimmed by 6 bases and J by 2 bases, 5 bases remained unmatched. DNA for the CDR3: TGTGCCAGCAGACAGGGGCGCCTCACAGATACGCAGTATTTT. Amino acids: CASRQGRLTDTQYF.

V and J are TRBV18 and TRBJ2-7; tentative D call: TRBD1 (6 bases). Germline CDR1 is KGHSH and CDR2 is LQKENI. Trimming removed 3 bases at V and 0 bases at J, with 15 bases between. The CDR3 spans 16 residues. CDR3 nucleotides: TGTGCCAGCTCACCTCGATGGACAGTGCTCTCCTACGAGCAGTACTTC. Translated, it gives CASSPRWTVLSYEQYF.

Many counts were recorded for this clonotype. The chain uses TRBV2 and TRBJ2-1; D may be TRBD2 (6 bases). Germline CDR1 SNHLY, CDR2 FYNNEI. The CDR3 consists of 19 residues. V was shortened by 2 bases and J by 0 bases, with 20 bases between the two germline ends. The CDR3 here is CASSEPRDSGPSSYNEQFF. CDR3 bases: TGTGCCAGCAGTGAACCCCGGGACTCGGGCCCGAGCTCCTACAATGAGCAGTTCTTC.

There are a few counts of this clonotype. The rearrangement uses TRBV5-1 and TRBJ1-1; 7 positions agree with TRBD1. CDR1 SGHRS and CDR2 YFSETQ come from the germline V gene. The CDR3 totals 17 residues. J gave up 3 bases and V 0 bases, and 11 bases lay outside the gene matches. The CDR3 loop is CASSLEQGMGWHTEAFF. CDR3 DNA: TGCGCCAGCAGCTTGGAACAGGGGATGGGTTGGCACACTGAAGCTTTCTTT.

This clonotype occurred many times. The chain has TRBV6-1 and TRBJ1-1, with D possibly TRBD1 on 6 matching bases. The CDR3 consists of 13 residues. V lost 7 bases and J lost 1, with 10 bases in between. Germline lookup yields CDR1 MNHNS and CDR2 SASEGT. CDR3 nucleotide sequence: TGTGCCAGCACTAGGACAGAGAACACTGAAGCTTTCTTT. It is translated as CASTRTENTEAFF.